This is a list of T cell receptor beta chains from one sample in a study of shared clonotypes between healthy human individuals. Here immunoSEQ multiplex PCR was the method, and the copy in TCRdb shows in-frame clones only, minus some. The table includes around 200,000 clones, around 63% detected once. Source material: memory CD4+ T cells sorted from blood. Receptors were obtained from a man under 40 in good health. Both conserved end residues are part of each CDR3. The D gene is left open where the match is weak. Clone size, where shown, is once, few, many, or a class for clones that have expanded.

D,size,J,V,DNA,CDR3
TRBD2,-,TRBJ2-1,TRBV28,TGTGCCAGCAGCCCGCGCGCCCCAAGCGGGACTGAGCAGTTCTTC,CASSPRAPSGTEQFF
TRBD2,-,TRBJ2-7,TRBV7-6,TGTGCCAGCAGCTTAGCGCTCGGCGGGAGTGGGGACGAGCAGTACTTC,CASSLALGGSGDEQYF
TRBD2,-,TRBJ2-7,TRBV7-6,TGTGCCAGCAGCTTAGGTGCCTTGGGACTAACCCGTTGGGCCTCCTACGAGCAGTACTTC,CASSLGALGLTRWASYEQYF
-,-,TRBJ1-4,TRBV4-3,TGCGCCAGCAGCCAAGCTGGACCATCGGGTAATGAAAAACTGTTTTTT,CASSQAGPSGNEKLFF
-,-,TRBJ1-3,TRBV25-1,TGTGCCAGCCGAGCAAGCCTCTCTGGAAACACCATATATTTT,CASRASLSGNTIYF
-,once,TRBJ2-1,TRBV7-6,TGTGCCAGCAGCTTAGATTACGGACTAAGCTCCTACAATGAGCAGTTCTTC,CASSLDYGLSSYNEQFF
TRBD2,once,TRBJ2-3,TRBV9,TGTGCCAGCAGCGTGACTAGCCTTTCCACAGATACGCAGTATTTT,CASSVTSLSTDTQYF
TRBD1,many,TRBJ1-5,TRBV29-1,TGCAGCGTTGTAGGGGGCCCCGATCGCAATCAGCCCCAGCATTTT,CSVVGGPDRNQPQHF
-,-,TRBJ2-7,TRBV5-4,TGTGCCAGCAGCTTCACGACGGAGCCTTTATCCGAGCAGTACTTC,CASSFTTEPLSEQYF
-,-,TRBJ2-2,TRBV11-2,TGTGCCAGCAGCTTAGACAGGGTTTACGGGGAGCTGTTTTTT,CASSLDRVYGELFF
TRBD2,-,TRBJ2-1,TRBV11-2,TGTGCCAGCAGCTCGAAACTAGCGGGAGGCATGTTCTTC,CASSSKLAGGMFF
TRBD2,many,TRBJ2-1,TRBV10-2,TGCGCCACCGCGACTAGCGGGAGCGCCTACAATGAGCAGTTCTTC,CATATSGSAYNEQFF
-,-,TRBJ2-2,TRBV28,TGTGCCAGCAGCCCCAGAAGGGGCACCGGGGAGCTGTTTTTT,CASSPRRGTGELFF
-,-,TRBJ2-3,TRBV7-9,TGTGCCAGCAGCCCAGTCTTGGGTCAGGGGAAGGGGCCAGATACGCAGTATTTT,CASSPVLGQGKGPDTQYF
-,-,TRBJ1-2,TRBV25-1,TGTGCCAGCAGCAAAGGATCCATAGGCTATGGCTACACCTTC,CASSKGSIGYGYTF
-,-,TRBJ2-7,TRBV5-6,TGTGCCAGCAAATTGGGGCTCGGGGCCCCATCCTACGAGCAGTACTTC,CASKLGLGAPSYEQYF
TRBD1,-,TRBJ2-1,TRBV5-1,TGCGCCAGCAGCTACGGACAGGGGCCCCACAATGAGCAGTTCTTC,CASSYGQGPHNEQFF
-,few,TRBJ1-5,TRBV28,TGTGCCAGCATCACCTCTCCCGGGGGGACGGGCAATCAGCCCCAGCATTTT,CASITSPGGTGNQPQHF
-,-,TRBJ1-1,TRBV11-2,TGTGCCAGCAGCTTAGTTCCGGGGCGAAGCACTGAAGCTTTCTTT,CASSLVPGRSTEAFF
TRBD1,few,TRBJ1-2,TRBV28,TGTGCCAGCAGTCTTCCTTCAGAGTCAGGACAGGGGGCATATCATGGCTACACCTTC,CASSLPSESGQGAYHGYTF
TRBD2,-,TRBJ2-3,TRBV6-4,TGTGCCAGCAGTGCGACTAGCGGGAGTTCTACGCAGTATTTT,CASSATSGSSTQYF
-,-,TRBJ2-1,TRBV7-3,TGTGCCAGCAGCTTACTCGTCGGGGCCAATGAGCAGTTCTTC,CASSLLVGANEQFF
TRBD1,-,TRBJ2-7,TRBV6-1,TGTGCCAGCAGTGGCGCTTTACAGGGGAAGCAGTACTTC,CASSGALQGKQYF